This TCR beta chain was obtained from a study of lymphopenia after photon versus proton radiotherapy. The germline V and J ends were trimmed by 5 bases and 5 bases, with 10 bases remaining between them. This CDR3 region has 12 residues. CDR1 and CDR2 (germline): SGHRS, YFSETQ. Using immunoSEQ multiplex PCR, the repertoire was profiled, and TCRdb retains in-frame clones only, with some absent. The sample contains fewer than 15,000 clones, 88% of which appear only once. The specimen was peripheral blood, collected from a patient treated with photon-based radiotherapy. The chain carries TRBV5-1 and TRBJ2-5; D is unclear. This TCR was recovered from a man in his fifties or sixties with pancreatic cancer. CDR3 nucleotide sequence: TGCGCCAGCAGTCTGAATACGGAGACCCAGTACTTC. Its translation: CASSLNTETQYF.